This T cell receptor (beta chain) emerged from a study of early T cells in non-severe SARS-CoV-2 infection. Overall study context: Unpaired chains resulted from sequencing bulk RNA of unsorted whole blood.

Findings and caveats of the study: Private and CD4 specificities were missed by VDJdb matching, which favored anti-spike CD8 responses.

Individual cDNA molecules received unique molecular identifiers during library preparation. One entry per CDR3 protein, called by TCRdb with MiXCR from the 5' RACE reads. The table has tens of thousands of distinct CDR3 sequences, more than 10% seen once. This clonotype was counted a few times. The antigen is not known. Looked up from germline, CDR1 is SGHVS and CDR2 is FNYEAQ. Trimming took 5 bases from V and 3 from J, leaving 10 bases between them. The CDR3 has 13 residues. The V and J genes are TRBV7-6 and TRBJ1-1; D unresolved. This receptor was taken from an adult who was a healthcare worker with PCR-confirmed SARS-CoV-2 infection or an uninfected control (not recorded which). The donor label of this sample is uncertain. The input for sequencing was whole blood, taken at baseline. The CDR3 reads CASSPRAYTEAFF. CDR3 DNA sequence: TGTGCCAGCAGCCCTAGAGCATACACTGAAGCTTTCTTT.